Presented here are 3 T cell receptor beta chains from one specimen sequenced in a study of T cell repertoires in cytomegalovirus infection. Which antigens these TCRs recognize remains unknown. TCRdb processed the reads anew with MiXCR; each CDR3 protein has one entry. This table has around 900,000 distinct CDR3 sequences, 31% appearing once. The sequenced sample was cultured CD8+ T cells from PBMCs, obtained from culture after CMV antigen stimulation. The receptors derive from a human donor in good health (CMV status not recorded). Some clones in this sample may be carry-over from other donors' samples.

V and J are TRBV6-6 and TRBJ2-6; D is ambiguous. CDR1 and CDR2 from the germline V gene are MNHNY and SVGAGI (reference sequence). The CDR3 consists of 15 residues. The V and J ends lost 6 bases and 0 bases respectively, with 9 bases between them. The CDR3 spells CASSVVTSGANVLTF. The CDR3 DNA follows: TGTGCCAGCAGCGTAGTTACCTCTGGGGCCAACGTCCTGACTTTC.

This chain connects TRBV5-1 to TRBJ2-7, with a tentative D call TRBD1 (6 bases). V lost 2 bases and J 3 bases, leaving 12 bases between the germline ends. The germline V gene has CDR1 SGHRS and CDR2 YFSETQ. The CDR3 runs 14 residues. The CDR3: CASSLIQGLYEQYF. Written as DNA, the CDR3 is TGCGCCAGCAGCTTAATTCAGGGGCTCTACGAGCAGTACTTC. Full variable domain (missing parts from reference TRBV5-1 and TRBJ2-7): KAGVTQTPRYLIKTRGQQVTLSCSPISGHRSVSWYQQTPGQGLQFLFEYFSETQRNKGNFPGRFSGRQFSNSRSEMNVSTLELGDSALYLCASSLIQGLYEQYFGPGTRLTVT.

The chain recombines TRBV9 with TRBJ2-1, with 12 bases aligning to TRBD1. Germline V gene data show CDR1 as SGDLS and CDR2 as YYNGEE. V was pared by 3 bases and J by 3 bases, with 4 bases of the junction left unmatched. The CDR3 is 16 residues long. CDR3 sequence (DNA): TGTGCCAGCAGCGGCGGGACAGGGGGCCTCTACAATGAGCAGTTCTTC. This encodes CASSGGTGGLYNEQFF.